The entry below gives a single T cell receptor beta chain sequence along with its context. Its cognate antigen is unknown. This record belongs to a study of cytomegalovirus exposure and HLA in healthy donors. Study-level findings and limits: Later on, analysis showed that most CMV-associated TCR beta chains appeared to be HLA-restricted. In a later analysis, TCR beta V- and J-gene trimming was associated with a missense DCLRE1C variant. A reported reduction in N-insertions relative to the 666-donor mean was seen in an Asian-associated ancestry cluster in a later analysis. Most subjects' HLA-A and HLA-B alleles were reportedly predicted from TCR beta sequences.

The CDR3 is 15 amino acids. In germline, CDR1 is MNHEY, CDR2 SMNVEV (reference sequence). Trimming left V 7 bases short and J 4 bases short, with 19 bases between. Primers: 60 Vbeta forward and 13 Jbeta reverse. The protocol was immunoSEQ multiplex PCR, while the TCRdb copy is restricted to in-frame clones and leaves out a portion. There are about 180,000 clones in the sample; around 77% occur only once, and approximately 2.5% lies in the top ten. The chain employs TRBV27 and TRBJ1-1; D call uncertain. The sample consisted of PBMCs. The sequence was collected from a man between 60 and 75 years old in good health and CMV-seronegative. The CDR3 spells CASTDGRGGSTEAFF. DNA for the CDR3: TGTGCCAGCACGGATGGACGTGGAGGGTCCACTGAAGCTTTCTTT.